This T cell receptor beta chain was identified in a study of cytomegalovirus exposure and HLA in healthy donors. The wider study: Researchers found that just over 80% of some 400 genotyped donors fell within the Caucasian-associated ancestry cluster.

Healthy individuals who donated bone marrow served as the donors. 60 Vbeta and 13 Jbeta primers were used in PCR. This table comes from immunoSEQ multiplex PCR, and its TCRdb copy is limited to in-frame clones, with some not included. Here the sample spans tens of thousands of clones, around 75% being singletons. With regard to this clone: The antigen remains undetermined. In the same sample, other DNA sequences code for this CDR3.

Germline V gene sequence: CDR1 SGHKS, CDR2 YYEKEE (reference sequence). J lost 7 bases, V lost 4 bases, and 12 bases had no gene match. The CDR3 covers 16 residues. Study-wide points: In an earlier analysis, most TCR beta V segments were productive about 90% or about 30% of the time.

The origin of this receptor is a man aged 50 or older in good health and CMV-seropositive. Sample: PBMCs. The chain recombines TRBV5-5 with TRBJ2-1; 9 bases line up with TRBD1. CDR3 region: CASSPTLQGARNEQFF. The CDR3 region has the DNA TGTGCCAGCAGCCCAACGCTACAGGGGGCGAGGAATGAGCAGTTCTTC.